Listed here are 23 T cell receptor beta chains from one sample, sequenced in a study of blood T cell repertoires in COVID-19. Repertoires were generated with immunoSEQ multiplex PCR, while TCRdb's copy carries only in-frame clones and drops some. In the table there are around 82,000 clones, about 91% of which are singletons. Source material: peripheral blood. The receptors here all came from a man between 65 and 85 years old with active or convalescent COVID-19.

This clone appeared once. The chain links TRBV6-2 or TRBV6-3 to TRBJ1-2, with D tentatively TRBD1 (5 bases). Trimming removed 2 bases from V and 4 bases from J, with 20 bases in between. There are 17 residues in the CDR3. Germline loops: CDR1 MNHEY, CDR2 SVGEGT. The CDR3 DNA reads as TGTGCCAGCAGTTACCAAGGGGAACTCGGCAGACTCTATGGCTACACCTTC. As protein: CASSYQGELGRLYGYTF.

The chain links TRBV12-5 to TRBJ1-1; 9 bases fit TRBD1. Trimming cost V 1 base and J 5 bases; bases outside gene matches: 5. The CDR3 has 15 amino acids. Germline loops: CDR1 LGHNT, CDR2 FRNRAP. CDR3 residues: CASGLATGGWTEAFF. The CDR3 region has the DNA TGTGCTAGTGGTTTGGCGACAGGGGGGTGGACTGAAGCTTTCTTT.

A word on this clone: An end of the junction differs from the germline gene, which may be a read error. The rearrangement joins TRBV28 to TRBJ1-1; D not certain. The CDR3 contains 14 residues. Germline V gene data show CDR1 as MDHEN and CDR2 as SYDVKM. CDR3 sequence reads: CASTPSRMNPEAFF. DNA for the CDR3: TGTGCCAGCACCCCTAGTAGAATGAACCCTGAAGCTTTCTTT.

The chain is built from TRBV15 and TRBJ2-7; D possibly corresponds to TRBD1 (6 bases). V was cut by 0 bases and J by 7 bases, with 16 bases left in between. The CDR3 length is 15 residues. Germline lookup yields CDR1 LNHNV and CDR2 YYDKDF (reference sequence). The CDR3 coding sequence is TGTGCCACCAGCAGAGATATAACAGGGAGTGGGGAGCAGTACTTC. Its translation: CATSRDITGSGEQYF.

The chain carries TRBV7-2 and TRBJ2-7, with D uncertain. CDR3 size: 15 residues. The V end was cut by 2 bases, the J end by 5 bases, with 16 bases between. Germline CDR1 and CDR2: SGHTA and FQGNSA. CDR3 protein: CASSLIPSAGHEQYF. The CDR3 region has the DNA TGTGCCAGCAGCTTAATTCCGAGCGCTGGCCACGAGCAGTACTTC.

The chain links TRBV9 to TRBJ1-1; maybe TRBD1 (5 bases). The CDR3 extends over 16 amino acids. With 5 bases removed from V and 0 bases from J, the gap between germline ends came to 17 bases. From germline, CDR1 is SGDLS and CDR2 YYNGEE. CDR3 amino acids: CASSPDGGSLNTEAFF. Here the CDR3 DNA reads TGTGCCAGCAGTCCCGACGGGGGGTCCCTGAACACTGAAGCTTTCTTT.

The chain couples TRBV5-8 to TRBJ2-1; the match to TRBD1 covers 8 bases. The CDR3 is 16 amino acids. V gave up 3 bases and J gave up 7 bases; unmatched junction bases: 12. Germline CDR1 reads SGHTS; CDR2 reads YDEGEE. DNA of the CDR3: TGTGCCAGCAGCTCCCCAGACAGGGGTGGATATAATGAGCAGTTCTTC. Amino acid sequence: CASSSPDRGGYNEQFF.

The V gene is TRBV3-1 (or the pseudogene TRBV3-2), the J gene TRBJ2-3; 11 nucleotides match TRBD2. The germline V gene encodes CDR1 LGHDT and CDR2 YNNKEL (reference sequence). The V and J ends lost 2 bases and 0 bases, in that order; junction bases with no gene match: 7. The CDR3 totals 18 residues. The DNA for the CDR3 is TGTGCCAGCAGCCAACCTGCTAGCGGGGGGCTTAGCACAGATACGCAGTATTTT. This gives the protein CASSQPASGGLSTDTQYF.

This clone has only a few counts. The rearrangement joins TRBV5-1 to TRBJ1-1; a weak D match, TRBD1 (5 bases). Trimming removed 0 bases at V and 1 base at J, with 13 bases between. The germline V gene encodes CDR1 SGHRS and CDR2 YFSETQ. The CDR3 totals 16 residues. In DNA form, the CDR3 reads TGCGCCAGCAGCTTGGCCGCCTCCAGGGCGAACACTGAAGCTTTCTTT. It is translated as CASSLAASRANTEAFF. Together with reference TRBV5-1 and TRBJ1-1, the CDR3 gives the full variable domain: KAGVTQTPRYLIKTRGQQVTLSCSPISGHRSVSWYQQTPGQGLQFLFEYFSETQRNKGNFPGRFSGRQFSNSRSEMNVSTLELGDSALYLCASSLAASRANTEAFFGQGTRLTVV.

V usage is TRBV7-3 and J usage is TRBJ2-2; D remains unclear. Germline assignment: CDR1 SGHTA and CDR2 FQGTGA. Deletions cut 2 bases from V and 3 bases from J, with 10 bases between. CDR3 length equals 15 residues. The CDR3 coding sequence is TGTGCCAGCAGCTTAGATTTCGGTTACACCGGGGAGCTGTTTTTT. It specifies CASSLDFGYTGELFF. Full variable domain (outside the CDR3, taken from reference TRBV7-3 and TRBJ2-2): GAGVSQTPSNKVTEKGKYVELRCDPISGHTALYWYRQSLGQGPEFLIYFQGTGAADDSGLPNDRFFAVRPEGSVSTLKIQRTERGDSAVYLCASSLDFGYTGELFFGEGSRLTVL.

The CDR3 sequence: CASSLAGGTDTQYF. DNA of the CDR3: TGTGCCAGCAGCCTAGCGGGGGGAACAGATACGCAGTATTTT. The chain carries TRBV11-3 and TRBJ2-3, with TRBD2 matching 11 bases. Germline V gene data show CDR1 as SGHNT and CDR2 as YENEEA. V dropped 5 bases and J dropped 3; count of bases not matched to a gene: 1. There are 14 residues in the CDR3.

The chain uses TRBV12-3 or TRBV12-4 and TRBJ1-2; perhaps TRBD1 as D (5 bases). This CDR3 region has 13 residues. Between the trimmed V and J ends, which lost 6 bases and 11 bases, there was a span of 19 bases. This chain's CDR3 is CASSFVWDFGYTF. DNA of the CDR3: TGTGCCAGCAGCTTCGTCTGGGACTTCGGGTACACCTTC.

The chain is built from TRBV2 and TRBJ1-1, with a weak D call TRBD1 (5 bases). From germline, CDR1 is SNHLY and CDR2 FYNNEI. Trimming stripped 6 bases from V and 3 bases from J, with 11 bases between. This CDR3 comprises 13 residues. DNA of the CDR3: TGTGCCAGCAGAAAACAGGAACACACTGAAGCTTTCTTT. This encodes CASRKQEHTEAFF.

The V gene is TRBV18, the J gene TRBJ1-1; 9 bases line up with TRBD1. The CDR3 covers 13 residues. The V and J ends lost 5 bases and 6 bases, in that order; junction bases with no gene match: 4. The germline gives CDR1 KGHSH, CDR2 LQKENI. This CDR3 is CASSEQGASEAFF. In nucleotides, the CDR3 is TGTGCCAGCTCAGAACAGGGGGCGTCTGAAGCTTTCTTT.

The chain couples TRBV28 to TRBJ2-1; D perhaps matches TRBD2 (6 bases). V was trimmed by 5 bases and J by 6 bases, leaving 17 bases between them. The CDR3 is 15 residues long. Germline V CDR1 and CDR2: MDHEN, SYDVKM. CDR3 sequence: CASSPPGGMFNEQFF. DNA of the CDR3: TGTGCCAGCAGTCCCCCCGGGGGTATGTTCAATGAGCAGTTCTTC.

The gene calls are TRBV27 and TRBJ1-1; D gene ambiguous. Trimming removed 2 bases at V and 1 base at J, with 11 bases between. CDR3 length: 15 residues. The germline V gene encodes CDR1 MNHEY and CDR2 SMNVEV (reference sequence). The CDR3, as DNA: TGTGCCAGCAGTTTAGGGAGTCTTTCGAACACTGAAGCTTTCTTT. Its translation is CASSLGSLSNTEAFF.

The rearrangement joins TRBV7-2 to TRBJ2-1; 7 nucleotides align to TRBD2. This CDR3 spans 16 amino acids. With 5 bases clipped from V and 6 bases from J, the junction kept 13 bases outside the gene matches. The germline CDR1 and CDR2 sequences are SGHTA and FQGNSA. The CDR3 sequence: CASSPVGTTPPNEQFF. The CDR3 nucleotides are TGTGCCAGCAGCCCCGTTGGGACTACCCCCCCCAATGAGCAGTTCTTC.

CDR3 amino acids: CASSPRGGIETQYF. CDR3 nucleotides: TGTGCCAGCTCACCAAGGGGAGGGATAGAGACCCAGTACTTC. V usage is TRBV18 and J usage is TRBJ2-5; 7 bases map to TRBD2. The CDR3 is 14 residues long. The germline V gene encodes CDR1 KGHSH and CDR2 LQKENI. J gave up 4 bases and V 2 bases, and 4 bases lay outside the gene matches.

The V gene is TRBV25-1, the J gene TRBJ1-2, with D tentatively TRBD1 (5 bases). V was shortened by 6 bases and J by 2 bases, with 10 bases between the two germline ends. CDR1 and CDR2 (germline): MGHDK, SYGVNS. This CDR3 region has 13 residues. The CDR3 protein is CASSQGVNYGYTF. CDR3 sequence (DNA): TGTGCCAGCAGCCAGGGCGTCAACTATGGCTACACCTTC.

The table lists this clone with a few counts. The rearrangement uses TRBV11-2 and TRBJ2-5, with D perhaps matching TRBD1 (6 bases). Germline CDR1 reads SGHAT; CDR2 reads FQNNGV. V lost 5 bases and J 7 bases, leaving 20 bases between the germline ends. The CDR3 extends over 15 amino acids. The CDR3 protein is CASSPNRVPQWTQYF. The CDR3 DNA reads as TGTGCCAGCAGCCCTAACAGGGTGCCCCAATGGACCCAGTACTTC.

The chain recombines TRBV5-1 with TRBJ1-2; 9 bases match TRBD1. The CDR3 extends over 15 amino acids. Germline CDR1 reads SGHRS; CDR2 reads YFSETQ. Unmatched junction bases numbered 11, after V lost 3 bases and J lost 8 bases. CDR3 sequence reads: CASSSGPGTGTGYTF. In DNA, the CDR3 is TGCGCCAGCAGCTCGGGGCCGGGGACAGGGACCGGCTACACCTTC.

On this clone itself: Other DNA sequences in the sample encode the same CDR3. The V call is TRBV4-3, the J call TRBJ1-2; 7 positions match TRBD1. Germline V gene data show CDR1 as LGHNA and CDR2 as YSLEER. J was trimmed by 4 bases and V by 0 bases; bases with no gene match: 2. The length of the CDR3 is 14 residues. This CDR3 reads CASSQETGTYGYTF. In nucleotides, the CDR3 is TGCGCCAGCAGCCAAGAGACAGGGACCTATGGCTACACCTTC.

As regards this clone: Other DNA sequences in this sample translate to the same CDR3. The gene calls are TRBV9 and TRBJ2-7; 11 positions match TRBD1. V was clipped by 2 bases and J by 3 bases; unmatched bases: 4. CDR3 size: 15 residues. CDR1 SGDLS and CDR2 YYNGEE come from the germline V gene. CDR3 region: CASSVGTGGFYEQYF. The DNA for the CDR3 is TGTGCCAGCAGCGTCGGGACAGGGGGGTTCTACGAGCAGTACTTC.